This T cell receptor (beta chain) derives from a study of tissue T cells after allogeneic stem cell transplantation. General study points: Shared clones across patients were few; motif clustering revealed tissue-specific shared signatures. Which tissue TCRs were alloreactive or antigen-specific was not determined. Some clones might be persisting host cells. Limitations included a small, clinically heterogeneous cohort and limited sampling depth.

Method: immunoSEQ multiplex PCR; TCRdb's copy keeps in-frame clones and lacks some. Of approximately 6,300 clones in the sample, around 60% were seen once. Concerning this clone: Its cognate antigen is unknown.

The CDR3 extends over 13 amino acids. Between the trimmed V and J ends, which lost 6 bases and 1 base, there was a span of 10 bases. Looked up from germline, CDR1 is SNHLY and CDR2 is FYNNEI. The sample was duodenum tissue, taken at autopsy. The sequence was obtained from a woman aged 18 to 50 with breast cancer. The V and J genes are TRBV2 and TRBJ2-7; TRBD1 might be the D (7 bases). The chain's CDR3 is CASRRDRSYEQYF. In nucleotides, the CDR3 is TGTGCCAGCAGGCGGGACAGATCCTACGAGCAGTACTTC.